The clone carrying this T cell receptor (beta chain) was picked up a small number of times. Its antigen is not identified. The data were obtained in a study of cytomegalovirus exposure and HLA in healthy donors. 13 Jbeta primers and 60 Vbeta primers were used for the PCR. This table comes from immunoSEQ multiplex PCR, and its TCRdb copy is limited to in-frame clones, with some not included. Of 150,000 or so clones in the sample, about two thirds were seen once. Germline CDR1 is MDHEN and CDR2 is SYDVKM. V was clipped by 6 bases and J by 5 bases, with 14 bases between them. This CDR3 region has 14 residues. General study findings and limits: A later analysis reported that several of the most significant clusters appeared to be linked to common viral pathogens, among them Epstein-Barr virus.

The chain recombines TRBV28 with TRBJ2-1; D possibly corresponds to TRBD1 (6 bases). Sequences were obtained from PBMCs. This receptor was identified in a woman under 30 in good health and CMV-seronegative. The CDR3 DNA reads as TGTGCCAGCAGACCCGGACAGATAAACAATGAGCAGTTCTTC. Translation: CASRPGQINNEQFF.